One sample yielded the 5 T cell receptor beta chains listed below, sequenced in a study of cytomegalovirus exposure and HLA in healthy donors. The PCR used 60 Vbeta and 13 Jbeta primers. Measured with immunoSEQ multiplex PCR; TCRdb has only the in-frame clones, and not every one. The sample has about 120,000 clones, just over 15% seen once. The sequencing sample was made of PBMCs. These receptors all come from a woman between 18 and 29 years old in good health and CMV-seronegative.

The genes are TRBV6-5 and TRBJ1-2; D gene ambiguous. V gave up 0 bases and J gave up 1 base, with 6 bases separating them. Germline CDR1 reads MNHEY; CDR2 reads SVGAGI. The CDR3 covers 14 residues. CDR3 sequence reads: CASSYSHSNYGYTF. The CDR3 region has the DNA TGTGCCAGCAGTTACTCCCACAGTAACTATGGCTACACCTTC.

This clone was detected a few times. This rearrangement joins TRBV7-3 to TRBJ1-1; no clear D gene. V was cut by 2 bases and J by 4 bases, with 11 bases left in between. The CDR3 is 14 amino acids. CDR1 and CDR2 from the germline V gene are SGHTA and FQGTGA. The CDR3 region has the DNA TGTGCCAGCAGCTTAGAGCCACAGTTCACTGAAGCTTTCTTT. Protein sequence: CASSLEPQFTEAFF.

In this sample, this clone turned up a few times. This chain connects TRBV27 to TRBJ2-5; 9 nucleotides match TRBD1. The last part of the DNA fits TRBJ2-7 better; the J call may be wrong. The CDR3 runs to 12 residues. The germline CDR1 and CDR2 sequences are MNHEY and SMNVEV (reference sequence). The CDR3 reads CASGGQGGEQYF. CDR3 sequence (DNA): TGTGCCAGCGGGGGACAGGGTGGCGAGCAGTACTTC.

This clone has only a few counts. The chain recombines TRBV5-1 with TRBJ2-1; TRBD1 might be the D (6 bases). V was pared by 4 bases and J by 7 bases, with 15 bases between. In germline, CDR1 is SGHRS, CDR2 YFSETQ. The CDR3 runs to 14 residues. CDR3 nucleotides: TGCGCCAGCAGCAACAGGGTGTGGTGGAATGAGCAGTTCTTC. It encodes CASSNRVWWNEQFF.

The chain has TRBV10-3 and TRBJ2-1, with 11 bases aligning to TRBD1. V shed 7 bases, J shed 8 bases, and the junction held 4 bases outside the gene matches. Germline CDR1 and CDR2: ENHRY and SYGVKD. There are 13 residues in the CDR3. The CDR3 nucleotides read TGTGCCATCACCCCGGACAGGGGGCATGAGCAGTTCTTC. Translated, it gives CAITPDRGHEQFF.